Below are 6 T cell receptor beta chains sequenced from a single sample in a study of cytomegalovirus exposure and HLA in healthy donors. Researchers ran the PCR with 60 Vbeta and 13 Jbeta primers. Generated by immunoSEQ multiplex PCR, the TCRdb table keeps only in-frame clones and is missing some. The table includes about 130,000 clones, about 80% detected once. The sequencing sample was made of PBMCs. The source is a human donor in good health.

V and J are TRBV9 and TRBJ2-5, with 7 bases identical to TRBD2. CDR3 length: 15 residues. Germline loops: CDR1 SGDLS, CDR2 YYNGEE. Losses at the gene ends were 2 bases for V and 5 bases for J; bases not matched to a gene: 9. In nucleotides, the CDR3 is TGTGCCAGCAGCGTTCGAGCGGGGTGGGGGGAGACCCAGTACTTC. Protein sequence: CASSVRAGWGETQYF.

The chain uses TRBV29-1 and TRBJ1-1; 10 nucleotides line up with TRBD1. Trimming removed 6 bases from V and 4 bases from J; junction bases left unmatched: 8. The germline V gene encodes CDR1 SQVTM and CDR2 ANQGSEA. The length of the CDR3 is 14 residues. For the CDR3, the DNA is TGCAGCGTACAGGGACAGGGGAAAGGCACTGAAGCTTTCTTT. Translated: CSVQGQGKGTEAFF.

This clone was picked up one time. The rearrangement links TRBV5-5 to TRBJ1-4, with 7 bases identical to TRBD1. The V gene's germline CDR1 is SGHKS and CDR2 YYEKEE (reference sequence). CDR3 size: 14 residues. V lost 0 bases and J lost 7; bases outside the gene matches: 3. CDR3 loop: CASSLDRGIEKLFF. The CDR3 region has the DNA TGTGCCAGCAGCTTGGACAGGGGTATTGAAAAACTGTTTTTT.

In DNA form, the CDR3 reads TGTGCCAGCAGCTTCTACAGGGAAGAGAACACTGAAGCTTTCTTT. Translating gives CASSFYREENTEAFF. The V and J genes are TRBV7-2 and TRBJ1-1; D is possibly TRBD1 (6 bases). V dropped 3 bases and J dropped 1 base, with 12 bases sitting between them. Germline V gives CDR1 SGHTA, CDR2 FQGNSA. This CDR3 has 15 residues. Filled out from reference TRBV7-2 and TRBJ1-1, the complete variable domain reads GAGVSQSPSNKVTEKGKDVELRCDPISGHTALYWYRQSLGQGLEFLIYFQGNSAPDKSGLPSDRFSAERTGGSVSTLTIQRTQQEDSAVYLCASSFYREENTEAFFGQGTRLTVV.

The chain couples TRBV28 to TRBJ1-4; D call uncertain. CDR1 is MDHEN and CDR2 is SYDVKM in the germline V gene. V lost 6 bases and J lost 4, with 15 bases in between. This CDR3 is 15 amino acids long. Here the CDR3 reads CASRGDDRGNEKLFF. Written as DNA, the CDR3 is TGTGCCAGCAGAGGAGACGACCGTGGTAATGAAAAACTGTTTTTT.

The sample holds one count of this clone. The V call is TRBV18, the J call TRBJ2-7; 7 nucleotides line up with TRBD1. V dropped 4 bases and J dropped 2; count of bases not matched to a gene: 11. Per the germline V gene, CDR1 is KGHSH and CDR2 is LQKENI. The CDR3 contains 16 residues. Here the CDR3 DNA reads TGTGCCAGCTCACTACAGACAGGGCCATCCCCCTACGAGCAGTACTTC. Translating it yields CASSLQTGPSPYEQYF.